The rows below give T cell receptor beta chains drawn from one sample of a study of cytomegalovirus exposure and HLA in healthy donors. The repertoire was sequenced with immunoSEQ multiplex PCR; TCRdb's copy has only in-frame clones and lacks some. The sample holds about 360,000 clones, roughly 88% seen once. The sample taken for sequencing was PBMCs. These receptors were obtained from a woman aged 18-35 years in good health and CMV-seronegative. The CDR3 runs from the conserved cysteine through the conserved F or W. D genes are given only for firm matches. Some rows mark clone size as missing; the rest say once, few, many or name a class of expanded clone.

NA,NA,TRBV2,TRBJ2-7,CASRRVGDEQYF,TGTGCCAGCAGGAGGGTCGGGGACGAGCAGTACTTC
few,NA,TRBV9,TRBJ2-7,CASSVGPGVGTGYEQYF,TGTGCCAGCAGCGTAGGCCCCGGGGTAGGCACCGGTTACGAGCAGTACTTC
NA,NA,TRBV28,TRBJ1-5,CASRRTTLSDQPQHF,TGTGCCAGCAGAAGGACAACCCTATCGGATCAGCCCCAGCATTTT
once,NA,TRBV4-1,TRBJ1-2,CASSQTGPQVHGYTF,TGCGCCAGCAGCCAAACAGGTCCCCAGGTGCATGGCTACACCTTC
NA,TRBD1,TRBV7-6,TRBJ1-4,CASSSGTTGGKEKLFF,TGTGCCAGCAGCTCAGGAACTACAGGGGGGAAGGAAAAACTGTTTTTT
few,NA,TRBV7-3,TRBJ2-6,CASSPTGANVLTF,TGTGCCAGCAGCCCCACTGGGGCCAACGTCCTGACTTTC
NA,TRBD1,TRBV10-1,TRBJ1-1,CASSGDRGTEAFF,TGCGCCAGCAGTGGGGACAGGGGCACTGAAGCTTTCTTT
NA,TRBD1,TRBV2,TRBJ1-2,CASSRQGANYGYTF,TGTGCCAGCAGCAGACAGGGAGCGAACTATGGCTACACCTTC
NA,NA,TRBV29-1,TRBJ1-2,CSVRLNYGYTF,TGCAGCGTTCGACTGAACTATGGCTACACCTTC
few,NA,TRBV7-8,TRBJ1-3,CASSLYQGLVYF,TGTGCCAGCAGCTTATATCAGGGGCTCGTATATTTT
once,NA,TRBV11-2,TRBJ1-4,CASSLEGQGWEKLFF,TGTGCCAGCAGCTTAGAAGGCCAGGGCTGGGAAAAACTGTTTTTT
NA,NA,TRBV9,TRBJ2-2,CASSVGGRPGNTGELFF,TGTGCCAGCAGCGTAGGGGGCCGACCCGGGAACACCGGGGAGCTGTTTTTT
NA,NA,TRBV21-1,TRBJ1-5,CARTNPDRAIQPQHF,TGTGCCAGGACCAATCCGGACAGGGCTATTCAGCCCCAGCATTTT
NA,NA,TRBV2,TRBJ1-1,CASSEGTSNTEAFF,TGTGCCAGCAGTGAAGGGACATCAAACACTGAAGCTTTCTTT
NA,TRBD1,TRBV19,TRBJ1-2,CASSVGTGYGYTF,TGTGCCAGTAGTGTCGGGACAGGCTATGGCTACACCTTC
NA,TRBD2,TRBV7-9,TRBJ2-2,CASSSPTSGTGELFF,TGTGCCAGCAGCTCCCCGACTAGCGGAACCGGGGAGCTGTTTTTT
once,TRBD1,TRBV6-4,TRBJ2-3,CASSRDRGSADTQYF,TGTGCCAGCAGCCGGGACAGGGGGAGCGCAGATACGCAGTATTTT
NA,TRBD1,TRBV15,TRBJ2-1,CATSPGTGRVNEQFF,TGTGCCACCAGCCCCGGGACAGGGAGGGTCAATGAGCAGTTCTTC
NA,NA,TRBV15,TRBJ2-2,CATSRLASTGELFF,TGTGCCACCAGCAGACTAGCGTCCACCGGGGAGCTGTTTTTT
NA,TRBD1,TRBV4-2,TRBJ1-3,CASSQEGRQGSGNTIYF,TGTGCCAGCAGCCAGGAGGGAAGACAGGGGTCTGGAAACACCATATATTTT
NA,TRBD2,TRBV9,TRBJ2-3,CASSVLLAGGLDTQYF,TGTGCCAGCAGCGTACTACTGGCGGGAGGGCTGGATACGCAGTATTTT
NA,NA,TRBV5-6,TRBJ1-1,CASSLEGVIPHPEAFF,TGTGCCAGCAGCTTGGAAGGAGTTATTCCCCACCCTGAAGCTTTCTTT